The present T cell receptor (beta chain) was sequenced within a study of tumor-infiltrating lymphocytes in oesophageal squamous cell carcinoma. By its share, this clonotype is medium-sized (0.01 to 0.1%). At one boundary the junction diverges from the germline segment, which might be a read error. Via MiXCR, TCRdb re-called the PCR reads, giving one row per CDR3 protein. The sample has over 14,000 distinct CDR3 sequences, 40% to 65% seen once. This CDR3 spans 12 amino acids. The V gene's germline CDR1 is SGHTA and CDR2 FQGNSA. This rearrangement joins TRBV7-2 to TRBJ2-5; no firm D call. Material for sequencing was esophageal tumor tissue. This TCR derives from a male donor with esophageal squamous cell carcinoma. The CDR3 loop is CASSLGNSPLHF. CDR3 in DNA: TGTGCCAGCAGCTTAGGGAATTCACCCCTCCACTTC. Looking up the rest from reference TRBV7-2 and TRBJ2-5 gives the full variable domain: GAGVSQSPSNKVTEKGKDVELRCDPISGHTALYWYRQSLGQGLEFLIYFQGNSAPDKSGLPSDRFSAERTGGSVSTLTIQRTQQEDSAVYLCASSLGNSPLHFGPGTRLLVL.